One sample yielded the 7 T cell receptor beta chains listed below, sequenced in a study of neurological immune-mediated disorders. TCRdb itself ran the 5' RACE reads through MiXCR, one entry per CDR3 protein. The sample holds some 77,000 distinct CDR3 sequences, approximately 9.4% seen once. Sequenced sample: PBMCs. The origin of the receptors is a man aged 45-65 years in good health.

This clonotype was observed many times. The chain is built from TRBV10-3 and TRBJ2-1; D remains unclear. V lost 11 bases, J lost 2 bases, and 10 bases lay in between. The CDR3 is 12 residues long. From germline, CDR1 is ENHRY and CDR2 SYGVKD. Here the CDR3 DNA reads TGTGCCTACGGCGGAGCCTACAATGAGCAGTTCTTC. It is translated as CAYGGAYNEQFF.

The table lists this clonotype with many counts. At one of its ends the junction is not consistent with the germline gene, which may arise from a read error. V and J are TRBV20-1 and TRBJ2-1, with D unresolved. This CDR3 spans 15 amino acids. Germline V gene data show CDR1 as DFQATT and CDR2 as SNEGSKA (reference sequence). CDR3 bases: TGCAGTGCTCGACCGATATCAAACCTTTGGGCGGTCCCACTCTTC. Amino acid sequence: CSARPISNLWAVPLF.

The CDR3 bases are TGTGCCAGCGTGACTAGTGGGAGGAGCGGGGAGCAGTTCTTC. Translation gives CASVTSGRSGEQFF. This chain joins TRBV6-2 or TRBV6-3 and TRBJ2-1, with D perhaps TRBD2 (6 bases). The V end lost 8 bases, the J end lost 10 bases, and 21 bases lay between the germline ends. The CDR3 runs 14 residues. Germline lookup yields CDR1 MNHEY and CDR2 SVGEGT.

This clonotype was observed at least ten times. This sequence joins TRBV20-1 and TRBJ1-5; unclear D gene. CDR1 and CDR2 from the germline V gene are DFQATT and SNEGSKA (reference sequence). The CDR3 extends over 10 amino acids. The V end was cut by 5 bases, the J end by 7 bases, with 6 bases between. In nucleotides, the CDR3 is TGCAGTGCTTTGGGGCAGCCCCAGCATTTT. Its translation: CSALGQPQHF.

This clonotype was counted at least ten times. The chain recombines TRBV10-3 with TRBJ1-1, with 7 nucleotides matching TRBD1. The trim removed 4 bases at V and 0 bases at J, leaving 11 bases unmatched. The CDR3 has 17 residues. From germline, CDR1 is ENHRY and CDR2 SYGVKD. This chain's CDR3 is CAISARQGSGVNTEAFF. CDR3 nucleotide sequence: TGTGCCATCAGTGCCCGACAGGGTTCTGGGGTGAACACTGAAGCTTTCTTT.

This clonotype has at least ten counts. This chain uses TRBV7-2 with TRBJ2-2; D is ambiguous. The CDR3 covers 15 residues. Germline lookup yields CDR1 SGHTA and CDR2 FQGNSA. Trimming stripped 1 base from V and 4 bases from J, with 10 bases between. The CDR3 reads CASSLVSRSTGELFF. For the CDR3, the DNA is TGTGCCAGCAGCTTAGTTTCCAGGAGCACCGGGGAGCTGTTTTTT.

This clonotype was found many times. J is TRBJ2-1 and V is TRBV21-1. TRBV21-1 corresponds to a pseudogene. The CDR3 has 17 residues. The CDR3 loop is CASSKEELELFYNEQFF. The DNA for the CDR3 is TGTGCCAGCAGCAAAGAGGAACTCGAGCTCTTTTACAATGAGCAGTTCTTC.